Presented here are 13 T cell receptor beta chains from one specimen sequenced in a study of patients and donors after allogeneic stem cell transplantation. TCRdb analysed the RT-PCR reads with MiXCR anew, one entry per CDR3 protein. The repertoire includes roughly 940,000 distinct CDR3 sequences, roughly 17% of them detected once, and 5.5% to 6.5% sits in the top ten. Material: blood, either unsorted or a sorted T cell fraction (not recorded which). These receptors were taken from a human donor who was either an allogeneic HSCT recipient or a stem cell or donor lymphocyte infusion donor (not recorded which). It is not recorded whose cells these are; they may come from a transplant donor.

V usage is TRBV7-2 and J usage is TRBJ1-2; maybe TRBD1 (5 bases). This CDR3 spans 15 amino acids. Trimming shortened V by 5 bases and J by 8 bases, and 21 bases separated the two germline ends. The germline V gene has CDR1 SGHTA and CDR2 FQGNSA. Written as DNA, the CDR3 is TGTGCCAGCAGCCGCCTGAGTGGGGCTATGAGGGGCTACACCTTC. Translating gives CASSRLSGAMRGYTF.

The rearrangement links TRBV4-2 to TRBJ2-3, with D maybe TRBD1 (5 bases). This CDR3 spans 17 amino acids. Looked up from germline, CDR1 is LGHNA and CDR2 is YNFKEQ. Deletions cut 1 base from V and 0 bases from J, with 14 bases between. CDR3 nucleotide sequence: TGTGCCAGCAGCCAAGGAAGTGGGGCCCCTAGCACAGATACGCAGTATTTT. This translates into CASSQGSGAPSTDTQYF.

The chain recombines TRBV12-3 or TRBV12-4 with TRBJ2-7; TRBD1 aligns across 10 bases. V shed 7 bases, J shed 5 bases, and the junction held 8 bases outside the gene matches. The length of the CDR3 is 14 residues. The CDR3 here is CASNPGQGVHEQYF. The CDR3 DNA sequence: TGTGCCAGCAATCCCGGACAGGGGGTCCACGAGCAGTACTTC.

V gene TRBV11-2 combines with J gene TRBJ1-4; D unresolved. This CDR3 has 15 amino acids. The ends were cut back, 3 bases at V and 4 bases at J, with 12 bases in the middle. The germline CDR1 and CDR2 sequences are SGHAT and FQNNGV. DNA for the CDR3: TGTGCCAGCAGCTTTGGTCAGAGGATTAATGAAAAACTGTTTTTT. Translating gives CASSFGQRINEKLFF. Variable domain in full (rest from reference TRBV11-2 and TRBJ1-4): EAGVAQSPRYKIIEKRQSVAFWCNPISGHATLYWYQQILGQGPKLLIQFQNNGVVDDSQLPKDRFSAERLKGVDSTLKIQPAKLEDSAVYLCASSFGQRINEKLFFGSGTQLSVL.

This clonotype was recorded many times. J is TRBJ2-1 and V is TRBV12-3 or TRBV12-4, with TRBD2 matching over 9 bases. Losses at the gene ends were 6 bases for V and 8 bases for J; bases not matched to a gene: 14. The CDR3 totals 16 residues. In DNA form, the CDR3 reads TGTGCCAGCAGAGAGTTGGGTGGGACTAGCAATTATGAGCAGTTCTTC. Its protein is CASRELGGTSNYEQFF.

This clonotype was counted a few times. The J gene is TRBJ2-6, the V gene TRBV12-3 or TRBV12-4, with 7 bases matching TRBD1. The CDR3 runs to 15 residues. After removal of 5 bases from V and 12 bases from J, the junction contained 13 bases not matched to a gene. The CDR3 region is CASSDRVRVLSVLTF. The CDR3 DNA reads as TGTGCCAGCAGTGACAGGGTGCGGGTTTTAAGCGTCCTGACTTTC.

The CDR3 bases are TGTGCCAGCAGCCACCGGGACAGGTATCGCGAGCAGTTCTTC. Amino acids: CASSHRDRYREQFF. V is TRBV7-9 and J is TRBJ2-1; 8 bases fit TRBD1. With 5 bases clipped from V and 10 bases from J, the junction kept 10 bases outside the gene matches. Looked up from germline, CDR1 is SEHNR and CDR2 is FQNEAQ (reference sequence). The CDR3 totals 14 residues.

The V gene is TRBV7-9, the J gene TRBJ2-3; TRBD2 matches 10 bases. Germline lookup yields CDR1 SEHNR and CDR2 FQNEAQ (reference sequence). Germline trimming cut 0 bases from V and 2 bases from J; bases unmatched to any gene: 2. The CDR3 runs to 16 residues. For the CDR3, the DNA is TGTGCCAGCAGCTTAGCGGGGACTAGCGTCACAGATACGCAGTATTTT. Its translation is CASSLAGTSVTDTQYF.

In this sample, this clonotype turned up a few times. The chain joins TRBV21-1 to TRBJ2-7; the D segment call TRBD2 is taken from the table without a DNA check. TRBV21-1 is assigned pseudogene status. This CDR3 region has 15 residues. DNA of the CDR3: TGTGCCAGCAGCAAATGGATTAGCGGTGCCTACGAGCAGTACTTC. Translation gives CASSKWISGAYEQYF.

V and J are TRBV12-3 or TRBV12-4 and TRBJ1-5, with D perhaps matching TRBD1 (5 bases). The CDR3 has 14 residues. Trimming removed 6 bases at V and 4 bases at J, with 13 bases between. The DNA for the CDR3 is TGTGCCAGCAGCCTTAGACAGACTAATCAGCCCCAGCATTTT. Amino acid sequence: CASSLRQTNQPQHF.

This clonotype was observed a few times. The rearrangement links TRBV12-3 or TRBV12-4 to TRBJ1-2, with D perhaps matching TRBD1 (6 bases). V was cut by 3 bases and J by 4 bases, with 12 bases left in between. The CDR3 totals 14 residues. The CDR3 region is CASSFEGGGYGYTF. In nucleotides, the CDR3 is TGTGCCAGCAGTTTTGAGGGGGGCGGCTATGGCTACACCTTC.

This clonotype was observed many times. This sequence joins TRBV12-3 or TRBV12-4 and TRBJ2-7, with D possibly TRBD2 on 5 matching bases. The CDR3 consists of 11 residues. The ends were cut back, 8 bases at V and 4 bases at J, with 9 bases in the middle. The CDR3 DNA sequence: TGTGCCAGCGGAGGCTTGTACGAGCAGTACTTC. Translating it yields CASGGLYEQYF.

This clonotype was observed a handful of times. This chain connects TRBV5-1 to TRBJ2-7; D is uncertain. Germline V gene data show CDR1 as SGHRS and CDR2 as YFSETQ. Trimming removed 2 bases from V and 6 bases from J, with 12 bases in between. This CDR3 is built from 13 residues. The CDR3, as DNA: TGCGCCAGCAGCTTAGGTAGTAAGGCCGAGCAGTACTTC. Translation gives CASSLGSKAEQYF.